Listed here are 15 T cell receptor beta chains from one sample, sequenced in a study of blood T cell repertoires in COVID-19. Repertoires were generated with immunoSEQ multiplex PCR, while TCRdb's copy carries only in-frame clones and drops some. The top ten clones hold approximately 4.3% of a sample with some 250,000 clones, roughly 90% of them seen once. Sequencing used PBMCs or T cells enriched from blood (not recorded which). The receptors were sampled from a woman between 25 and 40 years old with acute COVID-19.

This rearrangement joins TRBV5-4 to TRBJ2-5, with D perhaps TRBD1 (5 bases). The CDR3 length is 14 residues. Germline V gene sequence: CDR1 SGHNT, CDR2 YYREEE (reference sequence). V shed 3 bases and J shed 4 bases, with 13 bases lying between them. CDR3 DNA: TGTGCCAGCAGCTCACCCAGGGTGGGAGAGACCCAGTACTTC. Translating gives CASSSPRVGETQYF.

The chain has TRBV2 and TRBJ2-2, with 9 bases aligning to TRBD1. The CDR3 length is 17 residues. CDR1 SNHLY and CDR2 FYNNEI come from the germline V gene. The trim removed 10 bases at V and 4 bases at J, leaving 16 bases unmatched. The CDR3 sequence is CATSTDRGNRGTGELFF. The CDR3 DNA follows: TGTGCCACCTCTACGGACAGGGGAAATAGGGGCACCGGGGAGCTGTTTTTT.

The chain carries TRBV30 and TRBJ1-2; 7 bases align to TRBD1. V trimming: 0 bases; J trimming: 6 bases; junction bases outside the gene matches: 4. CDR3 length: 13 residues. CDR1 and CDR2 from the germline V gene are GTSNPN and SVGIG (reference sequence). CDR3: CAWSVTGDNGYTF. CDR3 nucleotide sequence: TGTGCCTGGAGTGTTACAGGGGACAATGGCTACACCTTC.

The chain joins TRBV6-5 to TRBJ2-1, with TRBD2 as a possible D gene (6 bases). Between the trimmed V and J ends, which lost 4 bases and 4 bases, there was a span of 17 bases. Germline loops: CDR1 MNHEY, CDR2 SVGAGI. This CDR3 is 16 amino acids long. As DNA, the CDR3 is TGTGCCAGCAGTTTTACCGGGACTCGAGCATACAATGAGCAGTTCTTC. This sequence encodes CASSFTGTRAYNEQFF.

The CDR3 region is CASNFAGAGELFF. In nucleotides, the CDR3 is TGTGCCAGCAACTTTGCAGGGGCCGGGGAGCTGTTTTTT. This chain connects TRBV27 to TRBJ2-2; D perhaps matches TRBD1 (6 bases). The CDR3 loop spans 13 amino acids. Germline loops: CDR1 MNHEY, CDR2 SMNVEV (reference sequence). Trimming cost V 7 bases and J 6 bases, with 12 bases left between them.

The chain recombines TRBV27 with TRBJ2-2; maybe TRBD1 (6 bases). Deletions cut 6 bases from V and 0 bases from J, with 11 bases between. Germline CDR1 reads MNHEY; CDR2 reads SMNVEV (reference sequence). The CDR3 contains 15 residues. In DNA form, the CDR3 reads TGTGCCAGCAGCCCCAGGACAGCGAACACCGGGGAGCTGTTTTTT. This encodes CASSPRTANTGELFF.

V usage is TRBV5-1 and J usage is TRBJ2-5, with 10 nucleotides matching TRBD2. This CDR3 is 15 amino acids long. The V segment lost 5 bases and the J segment 5 bases; nucleotides outside the gene matches: 9. CDR1 and CDR2 from the germline V gene are SGHRS and YFSETQ. CDR3 in DNA: TGCGCCAGCAGGAGCGGGGGGGCAGCTTTGGAGACCCAGTACTTC. Its translation: CASRSGGAALETQYF.

Only one count was recorded for this clone. This chain uses TRBV4-1 with TRBJ1-6; 10 nucleotides align to TRBD1. Unmatched junction bases numbered 6, after V lost 1 base and J lost 6 bases. The CDR3 is made up of 17 amino acids. Germline V gives CDR1 MGHRA, CDR2 YSYEKL. The CDR3 protein is CASSQAWTGGINSPLHF. CDR3 bases: TGCGCCAGCAGCCAAGCGTGGACAGGGGGAATTAATTCACCCCTCCACTTT.

The chain employs TRBV5-1 and TRBJ2-1, with unresolved D. Germline values: CDR1 SGHRS, CDR2 YFSETQ. Trimming removed 0 bases from V and 8 bases from J, with 9 bases in between. The CDR3 has 13 amino acids. CDR3 protein: CASSLVEFHEQFF. The CDR3 region has the DNA TGCGCCAGCAGCTTGGTCGAGTTCCATGAGCAGTTCTTC.

The chain uses TRBV5-1 and TRBJ1-5; 7 bases match TRBD1. Germline loops: CDR1 SGHRS, CDR2 YFSETQ. The CDR3 sequence is 16 residues long. V trimming: 4 bases; J trimming: 3 bases; junction bases outside the gene matches: 10. The CDR3 sequence: CASSPTPTGDNQPQHF. In DNA form, the CDR3 reads TGCGCCAGCAGCCCAACCCCAACAGGGGACAATCAGCCCCAGCATTTT. Drawing the rest from reference TRBV5-1 and TRBJ1-5, the complete variable domain is KAGVTQTPRYLIKTRGQQVTLSCSPISGHRSVSWYQQTPGQGLQFLFEYFSETQRNKGNFPGRFSGRQFSNSRSEMNVSTLELGDSALYLCASSPTPTGDNQPQHFGDGTRLSIL.

The rearrangement links TRBV9 to TRBJ1-1, with D perhaps TRBD1 (5 bases). The V gene's germline CDR1 is SGDLS and CDR2 YYNGEE. CDR3 length: 16 amino acids. V lost 6 bases to trimming and J lost 7 bases, with 25 bases between them. CDR3 sequence: CASNVEGSPLGREAFF. The CDR3 region has the DNA TGTGCCAGCAACGTGGAGGGGTCACCCCTGGGACGTGAAGCTTTCTTT.

The chain has TRBV9 and TRBJ1-1; weak D call: TRBD1 (6 bases). Trimming left V 2 bases short and J 0 bases short, with 8 bases between. The CDR3 totals 14 residues. The germline CDR1 and CDR2 sequences are SGDLS and YYNGEE. Here the CDR3 reads CASSVGQMNTEAFF. Written as DNA, the CDR3 is TGTGCCAGCAGCGTTGGACAGATGAACACTGAAGCTTTCTTT.

The CDR3: CASSGPIYNEQFF. The CDR3 DNA reads TGTGCCAGCAGTGGCCCTATCTACAATGAGCAGTTCTTC. This chain connects TRBV2 to TRBJ2-1; no clear D. This CDR3 is built from 13 residues. The germline V gene encodes CDR1 SNHLY and CDR2 FYNNEI. The germline V and J ends were trimmed by 4 bases and 3 bases, with 7 bases remaining between them. The variable domain in full, with the rest retrieved from reference TRBV2 and TRBJ2-1, is EPEVTQTPSHQVTQMGQEVILRCVPISNHLYFYWYRQILGQKVEFLVSFYNNEISEKSEIFDDQFSVERPDGSNFTLKIRSTKLEDSAMYFCASSGPIYNEQFFGPGTRLTVL.

In its sample, this clone was seen once. The rearrangement joins TRBV9 to TRBJ1-1; D is unclear. The CDR3 totals 14 residues. Between the trimmed V and J ends, which lost 0 bases and 0 bases, there was a span of 6 bases. Germline V gene lookup returns CDR1 SGDLS and CDR2 YYNGEE. Here the CDR3 reads CASSVEQLNTEAFF. CDR3 nucleotide sequence: TGTGCCAGCAGCGTAGAACAGCTGAACACTGAAGCTTTCTTT.

This chain links TRBV10-2 with TRBJ1-1; D is undetermined. Deletions cut 8 bases from V and 5 bases from J, with 15 bases between. Germline-derived CDR1 and CDR2 are WSHSY and SAAADI. The CDR3 consists of 13 residues. The CDR3 coding sequence is TGCGCCAGCTCCGTGTCCAGAGGGACTGAAGCTTTCTTT. Translating gives CASSVSRGTEAFF.